A single sample is the source of the 5 T cell receptor beta chains below, sequenced in a study of blood T cell repertoires in COVID-19. Here immunoSEQ multiplex PCR was the method, and the copy in TCRdb shows in-frame clones only, minus some. The sample has 100,000 or so clones, about 75% seen once. The sample was peripheral blood. These receptors all stem from a woman aged 70 to 79 with acute or convalescent COVID-19.

The V gene is TRBV3-1 (or the pseudogene TRBV3-2), the J gene TRBJ2-2; possible D gene TRBD1, 6 bases. V was clipped by 6 bases and J by 4 bases, with 15 bases between them. The CDR3 is 15 amino acids. Germline CDR1 reads LGHDT; CDR2 reads YNNKEL (reference sequence). The CDR3 loop is CASSQTGRGTGELFF. The CDR3 DNA follows: TGTGCCAGCAGTCAGACAGGTCGGGGCACCGGGGAGCTGTTTTTT.

The chain combines TRBV5-6 with TRBJ2-7, with D possibly TRBD2 on 5 matching bases. This CDR3 region has 13 residues. The V end was cut by 0 bases, the J end by 4 bases, with 8 bases between. CDR1 and CDR2 (germline): SGHDT, YYEEEE. The CDR3 sequence is CASSLGQRYEQYF. The DNA of the CDR3 is TGTGCCAGCAGCTTGGGGCAGCGGTACGAGCAGTACTTC. Variable domain in full (rest from reference TRBV5-6 and TRBJ2-7): DAGVTQSPTHLIKTRGQQVTLRCSPKSGHDTVSWYQQALGQGPQFIFQYYEEEERQRGNFPDRFSGHQFPNYSSELNVNALLLGDSALYLCASSLGQRYEQYFGPGTRLTVT.

In this sample, this clone turned up once. The rearrangement links TRBV28 to TRBJ1-4, with 7 bases fitting TRBD1. V was pared by 4 bases and J by 0 bases, with 8 bases of the junction left unmatched. Germline-derived CDR1 and CDR2 are MDHEN and SYDVKM. The CDR3 is made up of 17 amino acids. The CDR3 spells CASSSAGTAATNEKLFF. For the CDR3, the DNA is TGTGCCAGCAGTTCCGCCGGGACAGCTGCAACTAATGAAAAACTGTTTTTT.

This rearrangement joins TRBV11-2 to TRBJ2-7, with 7 bases matching TRBD1. Germline V gene data show CDR1 as SGHAT and CDR2 as FQNNGV. V lost 2 bases to trimming and J lost 2 bases; unmatched junction nucleotides: 18. This CDR3 contains 19 residues. CDR3 region: CASSLRIGAGAQGAYEQYF. DNA of the CDR3: TGTGCCAGCAGCTTACGGATCGGGGCAGGGGCTCAGGGGGCCTACGAGCAGTACTTC. Combining the CDR3 with reference TRBV11-2 and TRBJ2-7 gives the whole variable domain EAGVAQSPRYKIIEKRQSVAFWCNPISGHATLYWYQQILGQGPKLLIQFQNNGVVDDSQLPKDRFSAERLKGVDSTLKIQPAKLEDSAVYLCASSLRIGAGAQGAYEQYFGPGTRLTVT.

This clone was seen just once. The rearrangement links TRBV6-5 to TRBJ1-1; D ambiguous. The CDR3 contains 14 residues. CDR1 and CDR2 (germline): MNHEY, SVGAGI. Trimming pared 8 bases from V and 6 bases from J, leaving 19 bases between. The DNA of the CDR3 is TGTGCCAGCTCATCGCAGGCGATCGTCCCTGAAGCTTTCTTT. Protein sequence: CASSSQAIVPEAFF.